This TCR beta chain was recorded in a study of T cell responses to AZD1222 COVID-19 vaccine. Study conclusions and caveats: Just 5 to 7 people given AZD1222 tested seropositive at baseline. All repertoire sampling was performed exclusively after the peak T cell response.

Concerning this clone itself: As yet, its antigen is unknown.

Sequencing was performed with immunoSEQ multiplex PCR; in TCRdb, only in-frame clones are kept and a portion is missing. Of some 130,000 clones in the sample, approximately 88% are singletons; the top ten hold roughly 4.3%. The starting material was peripheral blood, obtained on day 0 of AZD1222 vaccination. This sequence was found in an adult in good health.

The CDR3 DNA follows: TGTGCCAGCAGTCCCGAGGACAGTGGGAACACTGAAGCTTTCTTT. Translating gives CASSPEDSGNTEAFF. The V gene is TRBV28, the J gene TRBJ1-1, with D perhaps matching TRBD1 (6 bases). Germline V gives CDR1 MDHEN, CDR2 SYDVKM. The CDR3 is 15 amino acids. Trimming left V 5 bases short and J 1 base short, with 14 bases between.